The present T cell receptor beta chain was sequenced within a study of T cells in Graves' hyperthyroidism and ophthalmopathy. Study conclusions and caveats: Among clonotypes expanded in thyroid above 0.001, most were also found in blood.

TCR beta CDR3 regions were amplified from RNA. The primer set for the first-round RT-PCR of the TCR CDR3 was HTBI. TCRdb recomputed calls from the multiplex PCR reads with MiXCR, one row per CDR3 protein. The table includes approximately 870,000 distinct CDR3 sequences, over 35% detected once. With regard to this clonotype: The antigen is not known. Germline is not matched at one junction end, which may reflect a read error.

The sample comprised blood. This TCR was recovered from a man between 18 and 35 years old with Graves' hyperthyroidism.

Here the CDR3 reads CASNQDSDEAFF. The CDR3 DNA follows: TGCGCCAGCAACCAAGATTCCGATGAAGCTTTCTTT. This chain uses TRBV2 with TRBJ1-1; no reliable D call. CDR1 and CDR2 from the germline V gene are SNHLY and FYNNEI. The CDR3 covers 12 residues.